The 15 T cell receptor beta chains below were found in one sample sequenced in a study of shared clonotypes between healthy human individuals. Libraries were prepared by immunoSEQ multiplex PCR; TCRdb keeps only in-frame clonotypes and omits some of them. The table shows approximately 2,000,000 clones, with just over 90% occurring only once. CD8 cells regarded as naive lacked CD45RO, were positively chosen for CCR7, and omitted terminally differentiated effector memory CD45RA+ cells. The sequencing sample was made of naive CD8+ T cells from PBMCs. The receptors come from a young man in good health. Some clones in this sample may be carry-over from other donors' samples.

This chain links TRBV25-1 with TRBJ1-2; the D gene is possibly TRBD1 (5 bases). From germline, CDR1 is MGHDK and CDR2 SYGVNS. The CDR3 is made up of 18 amino acids. The V end lost 1 base, the J end lost 7 bases, and 25 bases lay between the germline ends. CDR3 nucleotide sequence: TGTGCCAGCAGTGAATGGGGGGTGGGCAGGGCCGAAAATCGTGGCTACACCTTC. It yields the protein CASSEWGVGRAENRGYTF.

This chain joins TRBV5-1 and TRBJ1-5, with 8 positions matching TRBD1. This CDR3 contains 15 residues. Trimming cost V 4 bases and J 5 bases; bases outside gene matches: 8. CDR1 is SGHRS, CDR2 YFSETQ, per germline. The CDR3 spells CASSPGQGWYQPQHF. The CDR3 DNA follows: TGCGCCAGCAGCCCTGGACAGGGATGGTATCAGCCCCAGCATTTT. The variable domain in full, with the rest retrieved from reference TRBV5-1 and TRBJ1-5, is KAGVTQTPRYLIKTRGQQVTLSCSPISGHRSVSWYQQTPGQGLQFLFEYFSETQRNKGNFPGRFSGRQFSNSRSEMNVSTLELGDSALYLCASSPGQGWYQPQHFGDGTRLSIL.

The chain links TRBV6-1 to TRBJ2-5; the D is unclear. V was shortened by 10 bases and J by 11 bases, with 11 bases between the two germline ends. The CDR3 is 9 amino acids. Looked up from germline, CDR1 is MNHNS and CDR2 is SASEGT. This CDR3 reads CATHGYQYF. The CDR3 nucleotides are TGTGCCACCCACGGGTATCAGTACTTC.

Concerning this clone itself: Distinct nucleotide sequences in the sample also encode this CDR3. Here the CDR3 reads CASSLDGYEQYF. The DNA for the CDR3 is TGTGCCAGCAGCTTAGACGGATACGAGCAGTACTTC. The chain couples TRBV11-2 to TRBJ2-7, with D uncertain. V dropped 0 bases and J dropped 4 bases, with 4 bases sitting between them. This CDR3 comprises 12 residues. The V gene's germline CDR1 is SGHAT and CDR2 FQNNGV.

On this clone itself: At the DNA level, this CDR3 is encoded by other sequences in the same sample as well. This chain links TRBV6-1 with TRBJ2-7; D is perhaps TRBD2 (6 bases). Germline assignment: CDR1 MNHNS and CDR2 SASEGT. This CDR3 spans 13 amino acids. The V and J ends lost 3 bases and 4 bases respectively, with 10 bases between them. DNA of the CDR3: TGTGCCAGCAGTGAGGGACTGATATACGAGCAGTACTTC. Protein product: CASSEGLIYEQYF.

The chain couples TRBV7-5 to TRBJ1-2; no DNA check was done on the table's D call, TRBD1. TRBV7-5 is assigned pseudogene status. The CDR3 has 17 residues. CDR3 region: CVRSHHYNLRDRDGYTF. The CDR3 region has the DNA TGTGTCAGAAGCCACCACTATAACCTTCGGGACAGGGATGGCTACACCTTC.

The CDR3 here is CASSLVKGRTGNEQFF. The CDR3 DNA reads TGTGCCAGCAGCTTAGTGAAGGGGAGGACGGGGAATGAGCAGTTCTTC. V and J are TRBV11-2 and TRBJ2-1; weak D call: TRBD2 (6 bases). The CDR3 is made up of 16 amino acids. Germline loops: CDR1 SGHAT, CDR2 FQNNGV. V was trimmed by 1 base and J by 7 bases, leaving 17 bases between them.

V is TRBV30 and J is TRBJ2-1, with D unclear. Germline loops: CDR1 GTSNPN, CDR2 SVGIG (reference sequence). V was cut by 4 bases and J by 0 bases, with 16 bases left in between. This CDR3 is built from 16 residues. CDR3: CAWNGWLSSSYNEQFF. CDR3 DNA: TGTGCCTGGAACGGATGGCTGTCGAGCTCCTACAATGAGCAGTTCTTC.

This clone was observed a single time. The chain has TRBV4-1 and TRBJ2-7; TRBD1 matches at 9 bases. Germline CDR1 reads MGHRA; CDR2 reads YSYEKL. V dropped 2 bases and J dropped 0; count of bases not matched to a gene: 5. The CDR3 length is 16 residues. In nucleotides, the CDR3 is TGCGCCAGCAGCCAAAACCCGGGACAGGGCTCCTACGAGCAGTACTTC. Translated: CASSQNPGQGSYEQYF.

This clone has only one observation. The V and J genes are TRBV29-1 and TRBJ2-2; 8 bases align to TRBD2. The J segment lost 6 bases and the V segment lost 6 bases, leaving 15 bases of the junction unmatched. The length of the CDR3 is 16 residues. Looked up from germline, CDR1 is SQVTM and CDR2 is ANQGSEA. This CDR3 reads CSVLGGAAGVAGELFF. CDR3 nucleotide sequence: TGCAGCGTCCTCGGGGGGGCAGCGGGAGTGGCCGGGGAGCTGTTTTTT.

About this clone itself: Other DNA variants within this sample encode the same CDR3. V and J are TRBV18 and TRBJ2-1; 7 bases are a match to TRBD2. This CDR3 is 15 amino acids long. Germline CDR1 is KGHSH and CDR2 is LQKENI. V shed 6 bases, J shed 3 bases, and the junction held 8 bases outside the gene matches. For the CDR3, the DNA is TGTGCCAGCTCCCCCTCGGGGGGAAACTACAATGAGCAGTTCTTC. This gives the protein CASSPSGGNYNEQFF.

The chain recombines TRBV7-2 with TRBJ2-1; 14 bases map to TRBD2. This CDR3 contains 18 residues. CDR1 and CDR2 (germline): SGHTA, FQGNSA. Trimming removed 6 bases from V and 5 bases from J; junction bases left unmatched: 12. CDR3 DNA: TGTGCCAGCAGTACCGGGACTAGCGGGAGCGTAGGGCACAATGAGCAGTTCTTC. Amino acids: CASSTGTSGSVGHNEQFF.

Only one count was recorded for this clone. The chain has TRBV27 and TRBJ2-1, with D perhaps matching TRBD1 (6 bases). Looked up from germline, CDR1 is MNHEY and CDR2 is SMNVEV (reference sequence). V was cut by 6 bases and J by 4 bases, with 22 bases left in between. This CDR3 comprises 17 residues. The CDR3 DNA sequence: TGTGCCAGCAGCCCTTCCGAGGGGGAGTTTGTGTACAATGAGCAGTTCTTC. Protein: CASSPSEGEFVYNEQFF.

CDR3 protein: CASRGTDQETQYF. The DNA of the CDR3 is TGTGCCAGCAGGGGGACAGATCAAGAGACCCAGTACTTC. V gene TRBV27 combines with J gene TRBJ2-5, with 7 bases fitting TRBD1. The V and J ends lost 6 bases and 2 bases, in that order; junction bases with no gene match: 3. The germline CDR1 and CDR2 sequences are MNHEY and SMNVEV (reference sequence). This CDR3 comprises 13 residues.

The V and J genes are TRBV11-2 and TRBJ2-3; 7 bases fit TRBD1. V gave up 4 bases and J gave up 4 bases; unmatched junction bases: 2. CDR3 length equals 13 residues. Germline V gene data show CDR1 as SGHAT and CDR2 as FQNNGV. DNA for the CDR3: TGTGCCAGCAGCTCCCAGGGGGCAGATACGCAGTATTTT. This encodes CASSSQGADTQYF.